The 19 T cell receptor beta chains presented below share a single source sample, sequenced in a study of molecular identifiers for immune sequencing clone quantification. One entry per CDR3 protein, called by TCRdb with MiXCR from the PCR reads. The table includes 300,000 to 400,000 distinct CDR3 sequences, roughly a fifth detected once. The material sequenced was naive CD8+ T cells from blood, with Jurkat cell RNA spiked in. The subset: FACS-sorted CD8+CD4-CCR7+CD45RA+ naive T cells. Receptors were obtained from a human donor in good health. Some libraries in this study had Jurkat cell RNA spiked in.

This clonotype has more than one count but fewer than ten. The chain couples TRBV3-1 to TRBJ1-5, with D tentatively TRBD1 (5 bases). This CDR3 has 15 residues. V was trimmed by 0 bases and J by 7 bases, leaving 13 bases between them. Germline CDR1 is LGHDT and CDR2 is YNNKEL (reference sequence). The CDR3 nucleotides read TGTGCCAGCAGCCAAGATCGGGGGGGAGGCCAGCCCCAGCATTTT. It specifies CASSQDRGGGQPQHF.

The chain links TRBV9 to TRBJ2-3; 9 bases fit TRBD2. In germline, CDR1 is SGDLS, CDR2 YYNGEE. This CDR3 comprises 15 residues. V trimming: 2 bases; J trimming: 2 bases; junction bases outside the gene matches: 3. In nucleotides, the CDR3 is TGTGCCAGCAGCGTTAGCGGGAGTACCACAGATACGCAGTATTTT. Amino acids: CASSVSGSTTDTQYF. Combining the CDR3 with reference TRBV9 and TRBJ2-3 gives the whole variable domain DSGVTQTPKHLITATGQRVTLRCSPRSGDLSVYWYQQSLDQGLQFLIQYYNGEERAKGNILERFSAQQFPDLHSELNLSSLELGDSALYFCASSVSGSTTDTQYFGPGTRLTVL.

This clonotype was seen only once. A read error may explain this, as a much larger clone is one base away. Here the CDR3 DNA reads TGCAGTGCTAGAGCCGCCGGACAAGACGATTATCTGAGCTATGGCTACACCTTC. Its protein is CSARAAGQDDYLSYGYTF. The V and J genes are TRBV20-1 and TRBJ1-2, with TRBD1 as a possible D gene (5 bases). The V gene's germline CDR1 is DFQATT and CDR2 SNEGSKA (reference sequence). V lost 1 base and J 4 bases, leaving 25 bases between the germline ends. The CDR3 runs to 18 residues.

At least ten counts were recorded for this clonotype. CDR3 loop: CSVEGGQGQYEQYF. CDR3 in DNA: TGCAGCGTCGAGGGGGGACAGGGTCAATACGAGCAGTACTTC. The V gene is TRBV29-1, the J gene TRBJ2-7, with 9 bases identical to TRBD1. The length of the CDR3 is 14 residues. The V gene's germline CDR1 is SQVTM and CDR2 ANQGSEA. The V and J ends lost 6 bases and 4 bases, in that order; junction bases with no gene match: 10.

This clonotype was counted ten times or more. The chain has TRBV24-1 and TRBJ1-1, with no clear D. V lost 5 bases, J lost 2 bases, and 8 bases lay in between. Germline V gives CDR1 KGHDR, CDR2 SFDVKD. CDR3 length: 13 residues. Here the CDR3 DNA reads TGTGCCACCAGTGTGGGGAGAAACACTGAAGCTTTCTTT. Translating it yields CATSVGRNTEAFF.

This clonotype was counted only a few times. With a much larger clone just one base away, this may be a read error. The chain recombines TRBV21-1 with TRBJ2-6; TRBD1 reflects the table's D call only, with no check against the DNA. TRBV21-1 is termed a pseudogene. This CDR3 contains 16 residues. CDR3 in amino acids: CASLAGDLEGANVLTF. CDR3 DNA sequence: TGTGCCAGCTTAGCCGGGGATTTGGAGGGGGCCAACGTCCTGACTTTC.

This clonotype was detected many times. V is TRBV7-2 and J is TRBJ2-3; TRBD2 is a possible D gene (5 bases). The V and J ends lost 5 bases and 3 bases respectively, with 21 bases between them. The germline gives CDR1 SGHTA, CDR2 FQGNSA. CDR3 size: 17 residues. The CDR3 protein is CASSTPLDGGSTDTQYF. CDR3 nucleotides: TGTGCCAGCAGCACCCCTCTGGACGGAGGATCGACAGATACGCAGTATTTT.

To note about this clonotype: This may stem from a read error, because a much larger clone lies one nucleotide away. The chain's CDR3 is CATSRDLSRGSGSYSEQFF. The CDR3 DNA sequence: TGTGCCACCAGCAGAGATCTGTCTAGAGGGTCGGGGTCCTACAGTGAGCAGTTCTTC. V is TRBV15 and J is TRBJ2-1; TRBD2 is a possible D gene (5 bases). CDR3 length: 19 amino acids. CDR1 is LNHNV and CDR2 is YYDKDF in the germline V gene (reference sequence).

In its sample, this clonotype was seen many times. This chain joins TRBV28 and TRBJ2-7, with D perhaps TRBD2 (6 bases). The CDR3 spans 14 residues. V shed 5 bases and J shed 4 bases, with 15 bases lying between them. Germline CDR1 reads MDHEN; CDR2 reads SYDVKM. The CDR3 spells CASSPKLARYEQYF. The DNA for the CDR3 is TGTGCCAGCAGTCCTAAACTAGCCAGATACGAGCAGTACTTC.

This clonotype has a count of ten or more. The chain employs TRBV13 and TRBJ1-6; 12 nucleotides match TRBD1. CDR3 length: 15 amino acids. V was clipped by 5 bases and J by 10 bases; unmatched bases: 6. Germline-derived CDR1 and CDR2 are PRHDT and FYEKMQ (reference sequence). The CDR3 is CASSTGTGGASPLHF. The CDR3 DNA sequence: TGTGCCAGCAGCACTGGGACAGGGGGCGCATCACCCCTCCACTTT.

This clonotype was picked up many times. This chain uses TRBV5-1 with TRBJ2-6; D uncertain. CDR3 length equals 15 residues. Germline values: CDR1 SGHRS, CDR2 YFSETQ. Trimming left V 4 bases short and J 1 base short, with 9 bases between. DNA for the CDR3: TGCGCCAGCAGCCCGGAAACTTCTGGGGCCAACGTCCTGACTTTC. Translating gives CASSPETSGANVLTF.

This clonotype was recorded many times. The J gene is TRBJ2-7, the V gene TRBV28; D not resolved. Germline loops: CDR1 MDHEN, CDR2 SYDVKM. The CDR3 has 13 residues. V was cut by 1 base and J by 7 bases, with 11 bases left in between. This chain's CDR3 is CASSLLHGSEQYF. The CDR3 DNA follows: TGTGCCAGCAGTTTATTGCACGGATCTGAGCAGTACTTC.

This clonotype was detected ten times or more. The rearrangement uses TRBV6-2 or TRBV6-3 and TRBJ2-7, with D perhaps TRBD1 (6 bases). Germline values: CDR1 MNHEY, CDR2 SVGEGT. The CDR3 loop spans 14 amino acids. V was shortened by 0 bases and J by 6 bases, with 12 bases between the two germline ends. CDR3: CASSYSWGLGEQYF. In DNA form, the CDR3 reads TGTGCCAGCAGTTACTCGTGGGGGCTGGGCGAGCAGTACTTC.

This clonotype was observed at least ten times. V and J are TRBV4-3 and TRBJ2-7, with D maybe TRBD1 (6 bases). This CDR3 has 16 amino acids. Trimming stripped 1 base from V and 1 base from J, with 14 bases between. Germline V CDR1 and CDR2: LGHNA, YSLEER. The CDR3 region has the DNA TGCGCCAGCAGCCAAGGCTATCTAGGGGGTTCCTACGAGCAGTACTTC. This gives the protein CASSQGYLGGSYEQYF.

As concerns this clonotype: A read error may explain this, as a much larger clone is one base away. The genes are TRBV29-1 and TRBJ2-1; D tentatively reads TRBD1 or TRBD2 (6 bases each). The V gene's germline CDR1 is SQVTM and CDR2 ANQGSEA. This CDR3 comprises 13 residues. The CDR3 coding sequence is TGCGGCGTTCGAGGAGGGGGTATTGGTGAGCAGTTCTTC. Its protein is CGVRGGGIGEQFF.

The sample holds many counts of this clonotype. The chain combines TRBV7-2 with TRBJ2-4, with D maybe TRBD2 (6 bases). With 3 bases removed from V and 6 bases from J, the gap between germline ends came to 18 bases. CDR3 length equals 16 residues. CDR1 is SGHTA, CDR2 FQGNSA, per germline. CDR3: CASSLNILLEGNIQYF. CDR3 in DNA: TGTGCCAGCAGCTTGAACATCCTTTTGGAGGGAAACATTCAGTACTTC.

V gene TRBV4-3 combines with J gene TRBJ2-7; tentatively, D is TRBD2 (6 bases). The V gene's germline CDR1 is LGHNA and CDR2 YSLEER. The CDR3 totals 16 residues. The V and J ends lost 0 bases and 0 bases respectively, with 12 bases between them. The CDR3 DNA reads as TGCGCCAGCAGCCAAGAAAGAGCCGGGAGCTCCTACGAGCAGTACTTC. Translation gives CASSQERAGSSYEQYF.

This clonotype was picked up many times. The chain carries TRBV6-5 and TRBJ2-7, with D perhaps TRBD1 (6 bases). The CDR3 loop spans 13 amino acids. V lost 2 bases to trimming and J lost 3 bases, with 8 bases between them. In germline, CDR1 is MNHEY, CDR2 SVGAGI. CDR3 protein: CASSYGRGYEQYF. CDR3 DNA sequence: TGTGCCAGCAGTTACGGCAGGGGCTACGAGCAGTACTTC.

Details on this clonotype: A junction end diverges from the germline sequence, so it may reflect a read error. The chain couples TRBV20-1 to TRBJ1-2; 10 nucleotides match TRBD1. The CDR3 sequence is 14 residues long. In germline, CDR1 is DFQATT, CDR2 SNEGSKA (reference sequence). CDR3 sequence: CSARVLGQGVENIF. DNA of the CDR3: TGCAGTGCTAGAGTCCTCGGACAGGGGGTTGAGAACATCTTC.